This TCR beta chain comes out of a study of T cell repertoires in aging, cancer and after chemotherapy. Study context: Clear clonal overlap appeared across healthy donor samples taken over several months to years. Study-wide results and limits: The repertoire data cannot show anything about immunological memory following chemotherapy.

The CDR3 runs 15 residues. The V gene's germline CDR1 is LNHDA and CDR2 SQIVND (reference sequence). Trimming pared 6 bases from V and 3 bases from J, leaving 14 bases between. Peripheral blood genomic DNA, not sorted cells or RNA, was the template. A mixed TRB-A/B primer pool amplified rearranged TRB by multiplex touch-down PCR. TCRdb called the multiplex PCR reads again in MiXCR, with one record for every CDR3 protein. The table lists thousands of distinct CDR3 sequences, around two fifths of them singletons. Note on this clonotype: Its specificity is not known.

The receptor was derived from a human donor in good health. Sequenced: blood. The J gene is TRBJ1-4, the V gene TRBV19, with D hard to call. This chain's CDR3 is CASSPTVGANEKLFF. The CDR3 bases are TGTGCCAGTAGCCCAACCGTAGGAGCTAATGAAAAACTGTTTTTT. The whole variable domain, remainder taken from reference TRBV19 and TRBJ1-4, is DGGITQSPKYLFRKEGQNVTLSCEQNLNHDAMYWYRQDPGQGLRLIYYSQIVNDFQKGDIAEGYSVSREKKESFPLTVTSAQKNPTAFYLCASSPTVGANEKLFFGSGTQLSVL.